Presented here are 25 T cell receptor beta chains from one specimen sequenced in a study of beta chain features in type 1 diabetes. Notes on the study in general: Moderately but significantly shorter TCRB CDR3s were found in Type 1 diabetes patients in all four CD4+ subsets.

For these receptors, no antigen is known. The authors reverse transcribed all of the isolated RNA, so sequencing captured expressed TCRB transcripts. The data were produced by immunoSEQ multiplex PCR, yet TCRdb's version contains in-frame clones alone and is incomplete. Here the sample spans hundreds of thousands of clones, roughly 12% being singletons. Sequenced: naive CD4+ T cells from blood. These receptors all stem from a woman between 18 and 30 years old with type 1 diabetes.

The sample holds a few counts of this clone. The V gene is TRBV28, the J gene TRBJ2-1; TRBD1 aligns across 8 bases. Germline-derived CDR1 and CDR2 are MDHEN and SYDVKM. CDR3 length equals 14 residues. The V and J ends lost 6 bases and 7 bases, in that order; junction bases with no gene match: 8. DNA of the CDR3: TGTGCCAGCAGCCTGCCTCAGGGGGCGAATGAGCAGTTCTTC. This gives the protein CASSLPQGANEQFF.

The rearrangement links TRBV25-1 to TRBJ1-2, with unresolved D. Between the trimmed V and J ends, which lost 4 bases and 8 bases, there was a span of 17 bases. Germline V gene sequence: CDR1 MGHDK, CDR2 SYGVNS. This CDR3 comprises 14 residues. CDR3 region: CASSGAIGIGGYTF. CDR3 coding DNA: TGTGCCAGCAGTGGGGCTATCGGTATTGGGGGCTACACCTTC.

V gene TRBV10-3 combines with J gene TRBJ2-3, with 11 bases identical to TRBD2. Trimming took 10 bases from V and 4 from J; bases not matched to a gene: 10. Germline loops: CDR1 ENHRY, CDR2 SYGVKD. This CDR3 contains 15 residues. CDR3 region: CATTGGLAGSDTQYF. Written as DNA, the CDR3 is TGTGCCACCACCGGCGGACTAGCGGGCTCAGATACGCAGTATTTT.

Of note for this clone: Other DNA sequences in the same sample also yield this CDR3. This chain links TRBV29-1 with TRBJ1-5, with a tentative D call TRBD1 (6 bases). V lost 7 bases and J 3 bases, leaving 10 bases between the germline ends. CDR1 is SQVTM and CDR2 is ANQGSEA in the germline V gene. The length of the CDR3 is 12 residues. CDR3 sequence reads: CSAQGSNQPQHF. CDR3 coding DNA: TGCAGCGCACAGGGATCCAATCAGCCCCAGCATTTT.

This clone was detected a few times. The chain recombines TRBV7-8 with TRBJ2-7; TRBD2 agrees at 9 bases. The CDR3 has 15 residues. Unmatched junction bases numbered 4, after V lost 1 base and J lost 3 bases. CDR1 and CDR2 (germline): SGHVS, FQNEAQ. In nucleotides, the CDR3 is TGTGCCAGCAGCTTAGGGCTAGCGGGGTACTACGAGCAGTACTTC. Its protein is CASSLGLAGYYEQYF. The full variable domain, its missing parts supplied by reference TRBV7-8 and TRBJ2-7, is GAGVSQSPRYKVAKRGQDVALRCDPISGHVSLFWYQQALGQGPEFLTYFQNEAQLDKSGLPSDRFFAERPEGSVSTLKIQRTQQEDSAVYLCASSLGLAGYYEQYFGPGTRLTVT.

This clone was detected a few times. The V call is TRBV7-2, the J call TRBJ1-6; D might be TRBD1 (6 bases). The CDR3 runs 14 residues. Germline values: CDR1 SGHTA, CDR2 FQGNSA. Between the trimmed V and J ends, which lost 2 bases and 6 bases, there was a span of 8 bases. Written as DNA, the CDR3 is TGTGCCAGCAGCTTATCGGACAGTAATTCACCCCTCCACTTT. Translation gives CASSLSDSNSPLHF.

A few counts support this clone. The V call is TRBV10-3, the J call TRBJ1-1; D is uncertain. V shed 8 bases and J shed 9 bases, with 19 bases lying between them. Per the germline V gene, CDR1 is ENHRY and CDR2 is SYGVKD. The CDR3 covers 13 residues. The CDR3 region is CAICPEGAAKAFF. The CDR3 region has the DNA TGTGCCATCTGTCCTGAGGGAGCCGCTAAAGCTTTCTTT.

The chain uses TRBV11-2 and TRBJ1-2; 7 positions agree with TRBD1. V trimming: 6 bases; J trimming: 8 bases; junction bases outside the gene matches: 6. The CDR3 runs to 12 residues. CDR1 and CDR2 (germline): SGHAT, FQNNGV. CDR3 DNA sequence: TGTGCCAGCAGGGCCACAGGGGAAGGCTACACCTTC. Amino acids: CASRATGEGYTF.

The chain is built from TRBV6-6 and TRBJ1-4; TRBD1 aligns across 8 bases. CDR1 is MNHNY and CDR2 is SVGAGI in the germline V gene (reference sequence). Losses at the gene ends were 5 bases for V and 1 base for J; bases not matched to a gene: 3. The CDR3 has 15 residues. The CDR3 reads CASSTTGGTNEKLFF. For the CDR3, the DNA is TGTGCCAGCAGTACAACAGGGGGAACTAATGAAAAACTGTTTTTT.

This rearrangement joins TRBV7-2 to TRBJ2-7; 7 bases are a match to TRBD1. This CDR3 has 14 residues. CDR1 is SGHTA and CDR2 is FQGNSA in the germline V gene. V lost 5 bases and J lost 3; bases outside the gene matches: 7. CDR3 region: CASSLDRSFYEQYF. In nucleotides, the CDR3 is TGTGCCAGCAGCCTGGACAGGTCGTTCTACGAGCAGTACTTC.

This chain connects TRBV15 to TRBJ2-1; the match to TRBD2 covers 13 bases. The CDR3 is made up of 16 amino acids. In germline, CDR1 is LNHNV, CDR2 YYDKDF (reference sequence). V lost 1 base and J lost 9; bases outside the gene matches: 6. The CDR3 nucleotides are TGTGCCACCAGCAGAGCCCTCGGACTAGCGGGAGTTGAGCAGTTCTTC. Protein sequence: CATSRALGLAGVEQFF.

This clone was observed a handful of times. V is TRBV18 and J is TRBJ2-1, with 11 bases that match TRBD1. V was pared by 6 bases and J by 8 bases, with 6 bases of the junction left unmatched. CDR3 size: 14 residues. Germline CDR1 KGHSH, CDR2 LQKENI. CDR3 loop: CASSRTGGQDEQFF. CDR3 coding DNA: TGTGCCAGCTCGAGGACAGGGGGCCAGGATGAGCAGTTCTTC.

The chain combines TRBV5-1 with TRBJ2-1; D is unclear. The CDR3 runs 11 residues. The V end lost 1 base, the J end lost 7 bases, and 3 bases lay between the germline ends. From germline, CDR1 is SGHRS and CDR2 YFSETQ. CDR3 bases: TGCGCCAGCAGCTTGCGGAATGAGCAGTTCTTC. Its protein is CASSLRNEQFF.

This clone has more than one count but fewer than ten. The genes are TRBV7-9 and TRBJ1-2, with D maybe TRBD1 (6 bases). CDR1 and CDR2 (germline): SEHNR, FQNEAQ (reference sequence). There are 13 residues in the CDR3. V was pared by 5 bases and J by 8 bases, with 15 bases between. Here the CDR3 reads CASSPLQGRGYTF. The DNA for the CDR3 is TGTGCCAGCAGCCCCCTCCAGGGGCGGGGCTACACCTTC.

This clone appeared a few times. The chain has TRBV9 and TRBJ2-3, with 12 bases matching TRBD2. The germline gives CDR1 SGDLS, CDR2 YYNGEE. This CDR3 is built from 16 residues. V was pared by 0 bases and J by 3 bases, with 2 bases of the junction left unmatched. The CDR3 DNA sequence: TGTGCCAGCAGCGTAGACCTAGCGGGAGGGACAGATACGCAGTATTTT. This gives the protein CASSVDLAGGTDTQYF.

This clone has only a few counts. The chain is built from TRBV15 and TRBJ1-2; D might be TRBD1 (6 bases). The V gene lost 5 bases and the J gene lost 3 bases, with 13 bases spanning the gap. This CDR3 contains 14 residues. Germline V gives CDR1 LNHNV, CDR2 YYDKDF (reference sequence). The CDR3 coding sequence is TGTGCCACCAGCCCCAGCCAGGGGCACTATGGCTACACCTTC. Translated, it gives CATSPSQGHYGYTF.

This chain links TRBV4-3 with TRBJ2-3, with D possibly TRBD1 on 7 matching bases. Trimming took 4 bases from V and 1 from J, leaving 9 bases between them. Germline assignment: CDR1 LGHNA and CDR2 YSLEER. This CDR3 has 14 amino acids. Here the CDR3 reads CASSPRGGTDTQYF. The DNA of the CDR3 is TGCGCCAGCAGCCCCAGGGGGGGCACAGATACGCAGTATTTT.

The chain links TRBV29-1 to TRBJ1-1; the D gene is possibly TRBD1 (6 bases). Germline CDR1 and CDR2: SQVTM and ANQGSEA. The CDR3 contains 13 residues. V lost 6 bases, J lost 5 bases, and 16 bases lay in between. Here the CDR3 reads CSVVGGVGTEAFF. The CDR3 bases are TGCAGCGTGGTTGGGGGCGTAGGAACTGAAGCTTTCTTT.

This clone has a handful of counts. The chain combines TRBV6-1 with TRBJ2-1; TRBD2 agrees at 10 bases. The V segment lost 10 bases and the J segment 6 bases; nucleotides outside the gene matches: 9. CDR3 length: 14 residues. Per germline, CDR1 MNHNS and CDR2 SASEGT. The CDR3 DNA is TGTGCCACCACTTTACTAGCGGGGTTCAATGAGCAGTTCTTC. Its protein is CATTLLAGFNEQFF.

V and J are TRBV19 and TRBJ2-2; 8 bases are shared with TRBD1. The CDR3 contains 15 residues. Losses at the gene ends were 3 bases for V and 4 bases for J; bases not matched to a gene: 4. Germline CDR1 LNHDA, CDR2 SQIVND (reference sequence). The chain's CDR3 is CASSIDRGSTGELFF. In nucleotides, the CDR3 is TGTGCCAGTAGTATTGACAGGGGATCCACCGGGGAGCTGTTTTTT.

This clone was counted only a few times. The chain carries TRBV30 and TRBJ2-5, with 12 bases fitting TRBD2. The CDR3 runs 16 residues. With V trimmed by 4 bases and J by 4 bases, 10 bases remained unmatched. Germline-derived CDR1 and CDR2 are GTSNPN and SVGIG (reference sequence). The CDR3 is CAWKRRGGLAGETQYF. DNA of the CDR3: TGTGCCTGGAAAAGGAGGGGGGGACTAGCGGGAGAGACCCAGTACTTC.

This clone has more than one count but fewer than ten. The V and J genes are TRBV29-1 and TRBJ1-5; the D gene is possibly TRBD1 (5 bases). Germline CDR1 SQVTM, CDR2 ANQGSEA. Trimming stripped 3 bases from V and 6 bases from J, with 12 bases between. The CDR3 covers 13 residues. CDR3 in amino acids: CSVDAGLGQPQHF. The CDR3, as DNA: TGCAGCGTTGATGCAGGGCTTGGTCAGCCCCAGCATTTT.

The J gene is TRBJ2-6, the V gene TRBV7-8; no firm D call. This CDR3 comprises 15 residues. V lost 4 bases and J 5 bases, leaving 12 bases between the germline ends. Germline CDR1 SGHVS, CDR2 FQNEAQ. The CDR3 DNA reads TGTGCCAGCAGCTCAGACAACGCCTGGGCCAACGTCCTGACTTTC. Amino acids: CASSSDNAWANVLTF. Complete variable domain (other parts from reference TRBV7-8 and TRBJ2-6): GAGVSQSPRYKVAKRGQDVALRCDPISGHVSLFWYQQALGQGPEFLTYFQNEAQLDKSGLPSDRFFAERPEGSVSTLKIQRTQQEDSAVYLCASSSDNAWANVLTFGAGSRLTVL.

The V and J genes are TRBV11-2 and TRBJ2-1, with D possibly being TRBD2 (6 bases). Germline V gene lookup returns CDR1 SGHAT and CDR2 FQNNGV. Trimming pared 6 bases from V and 10 bases from J, leaving 16 bases between. There are 13 residues in the CDR3. The CDR3 loop reads CASRTTAAGEQFF. The CDR3 bases are TGTGCCAGCAGAACAACTGCGGCGGGGGAGCAGTTCTTC.

This clone was seen only a few times. The CDR3 reads CAWSASGGRDGYTF. The CDR3 DNA follows: TGTGCCTGGAGTGCGTCAGGGGGACGGGATGGCTACACCTTC. The chain is built from TRBV30 and TRBJ1-2, with TRBD1 matching over 7 bases. Per the germline V gene, CDR1 is GTSNPN and CDR2 is SVGIG (reference sequence). Trimming cost V 1 base and J 6 bases; bases outside gene matches: 8. The CDR3 is 14 amino acids.